The entry below gives a single T cell receptor (beta chain) sequence along with its context. Antigen unknown. The library was prepared for alpha chains; this beta chain is a stray read, so its frequency means little. The sample belongs to a study of spatial heterogeneity in lung cancer. Points from the study as a whole: Expanded intratumoral alpha and beta TCR counts tracked tumor mutation counts. Estimated TCR-seq coverage of tumor T cells was only about 7.4% for alpha chains. For beta chains, the corresponding estimate was around 13%.

TCRdb reprocessed the 5' RACE reads via MiXCR and lists one record per CDR3 protein. The table includes under 15,000 distinct CDR3 sequences, around 5% detected once. Per the germline V gene, CDR1 is MDHEN and CDR2 is SYDVKM. With V trimmed by 6 bases and J by 8 bases, 8 bases remained unmatched. CDR3 size: 14 residues. Indicated time point: sample taken at primary tumor resection. Donors were 72 untreated early-stage non-small cell lung cancer patients. The gene calls are TRBV28 and TRBJ1-4, with 8 nucleotides matching TRBD1. Specimen: lung tumor tissue, collected at surgery. The sequence derives from a female donor with early-stage non-small cell lung cancer. The CDR3, as DNA: TGTGCCAGCAGCCCTAGACAGGGGCCCGAAAAACTGTTTTTT. It specifies CASSPRQGPEKLFF.